This is a list of T cell receptor beta chains from one sample in a study of blood T cells in healthy people across ages. TCRdb passed the 5' RACE reads through MiXCR, listing each CDR3 protein once. There are around 1.1 million distinct CDR3 sequences in the sample; approximately 38% occur only once, and over 10% lies in the top ten. The sequenced sample consisted of blood. These receptors were collected from a man in his late teens or twenties in good health. CDR3s include the opening cysteine and the closing phenylalanine or tryptophan. D genes are given only for firm matches. Some rows mark clone size as missing; the rest say once, few, many or name a class of expanded clone.

D gene,clone size,V gene,J gene,CDR3 protein,CDR3 DNA
.,many,TRBV29-1,TRBJ1-1,CSVAGTPIRGMNTEAFF,TGCAGCGTTGCAGGGACACCTATCAGGGGCATGAACACTGAAGCTTTCTTT
TRBD1,.,TRBV9,TRBJ2-7,CASSVETGAEQYF,TGTGCCAGCAGCGTAGAAACAGGGGCAGAGCAGTACTTC
.,.,TRBV4-3,TRBJ1-1,CASSLGAQHTEAFF,TGCGCCAGCAGCCTGGGGGCGCAACACACTGAAGCTTTCTTT
TRBD2,.,TRBV27,TRBJ2-3,CASSSSGGAPDTQYF,TGTGCCAGCAGTTCAAGCGGGGGGGCTCCAGATACGCAGTATTTT
.,.,TRBV7-2,TRBJ1-1,CASSNGPAENTEAFF,TGTGCCAGCAGCAATGGCCCAGCAGAGAACACTGAAGCTTTCTTT
.,.,TRBV11-1,TRBJ2-7,CASSLGAEAYEQYF,TGTGCCAGCAGCTTAGGGGCCGAAGCCTACGAGCAGTACTTC
.,few,TRBV25-1,TRBJ2-6,CASSAASGANVLTF,TGTGCCAGCAGTGCAGCCTCTGGGGCCAACGTCCTGACTTTC
TRBD2,.,TRBV20-1,TRBJ2-7,CSARSSGGASYEQYF,TGCAGTGCTAGATCGAGCGGGGGGGCCTCCTACGAGCAGTACTTC
.,.,TRBV11-2,TRBJ1-6,CASSPLTGYSPLHF,TGTGCCAGCAGCCCACTGACAGGCTATTCACCCCTCCACTTT
.,once,TRBV7-2,TRBJ2-2,CASSLGSFYTGELFF,TGTGCCAGCAGCTTGGGCAGCTTCTACACCGGGGAGCTGTTTTTT
TRBD1,once,TRBV5-1,TRBJ1-1,CASSLMTGANTEAFF,TGCGCCAGCAGCTTGATGACAGGGGCTAACACTGAAGCTTTCTTT
.,.,TRBV7-3,TRBJ2-7,CASSRDTSSYNEQYF,TGTGCCAGCAGCCGGGACACGAGCTCCTACAATGAGCAGTACTTC
.,.,TRBV4-3,TRBJ1-2,CASSQDAGYYGYTF,TGCGCCAGCAGCCAAGATGCCGGGTACTATGGCTACACCTTC
TRBD2,.,TRBV20-1,TRBJ2-3,CSASTGTSPRWADTQYF,TGCAGTGCAAGCACCGGGACTAGCCCTAGGTGGGCAGATACGCAGTATTTT
TRBD1,few,TRBV20-1,TRBJ1-2,CSAGDSRGLDGYTF,TGCAGTGCGGGGGACAGTCGTGGGTTGGATGGCTACACCTTC
.,.,TRBV2,TRBJ2-7,CASKGLEQYF,TGTGCCAGCAAAGGTCTCGAGCAGTACTTC
TRBD1,few,TRBV10-3,TRBJ1-2,CATLTGLSYGYTF,TGTGCCACTTTGACAGGGCTAAGCTATGGCTACACCTTC
TRBD1,few,TRBV10-3,TRBJ1-6,CAISPKEGQGLSPLHF,TGTGCCATCAGTCCCAAGGAGGGACAGGGCCTCTCACCCCTCCACTTT
.,many,TRBV29-1,TRBJ2-5,CSVEVTGSETQYF,TGCAGCGTTGAAGTTACAGGGTCGGAGACCCAGTACTTC
.,.,TRBV14,TRBJ1-2,CASSQGQQFYGYTF,TGTGCCAGCAGCCAAGGACAGCAATTCTATGGCTACACCTTC
.,.,TRBV10-3,TRBJ1-2,CAIQKHTGGYTF,TGTGCCATCCAAAAACACACGGGGGGCTACACCTTC
.,many,TRBV20-1,TRBJ1-5,CSIRAGSSNQPQHF,TGCAGTATACGCGCGGGAAGTAGCAATCAGCCCCAGCATTTT
.,.,TRBV6-5,TRBJ1-2,CASSRAEIYGYTF,TGTGCCAGCAGTCGGGCAGAGATCTATGGCTACACCTTC
.,.,TRBV29-1,TRBJ2-7,CSVLMNSYEQYF,TGCAGCGTGCTGATGAACTCCTACGAGCAGTACTTC
TRBD1,.,TRBV7-9,TRBJ1-4,CASAPVTGLEKLFF,TGTGCCAGCGCCCCCGTGACAGGGCTCGAAAAACTGTTTTTT
.,.,TRBV5-1,TRBJ2-7,CASSPGEVRNRYEQYF,TGCGCCAGCAGCCCCGGGGAGGTACGGAACCGATACGAGCAGTACTTC
TRBD2,few,TRBV7-2,TRBJ2-1,CASSTGLADYNEQFF,TGTGCCAGCAGCACGGGACTAGCGGATTACAATGAGCAGTTCTTC
TRBD1,many,TRBV2,TRBJ2-3,CATTRDRTDTQYF,TGTGCCACTACCCGGGACAGAACAGATACGCAGTATTTT
.,.,TRBV6-6,TRBJ2-3,CASSYFAGWEGTDTQYF,TGTGCCAGCAGTTACTTTGCGGGCTGGGAAGGTACAGATACGCAGTATTTT
TRBD1,.,TRBV4-1,TRBJ1-1,CASSPSGGQGRRNTEAFF,TGCGCCAGCAGCCCGTCCGGGGGACAGGGTAGGAGGAACACTGAAGCTTTCTTT
.,.,TRBV7-9,TRBJ2-3,CASSLAGGPYSTDTQYF,TGTGCCAGCAGCTTAGCGGGGGGCCCCTATAGCACAGATACGCAGTATTTT
.,few,TRBV12-3/TRBV12-4,TRBJ2-2,CASSLLETGELFF,TGTGCCAGCAGTTTACTGGAGACCGGGGAGCTGTTTTTT
.,.,TRBV20-1,TRBJ2-7,CSAETEKTTYEQYF,TGCAGTGCCGAAACAGAGAAAACCACCTACGAGCAGTACTTC
.,.,TRBV6-1,TRBJ1-4,CASSWGVVVSKNEKLFF,TGTGCCAGCAGCTGGGGGGTCGTCGTTTCGAAGAATGAAAAACTGTTTTTT
.,.,TRBV6-5,TRBJ2-1,CASSSSATGLQSYNEQFF,TGTGCCAGCAGTTCCTCTGCGACGGGTCTTCAATCCTACAATGAGCAGTTCTTC
.,.,TRBV30,TRBJ1-1,CASYRDPGTEAFF,TGTGCCTCCTACAGGGACCCGGGCACTGAAGCTTTCTTT
TRBD1,once,TRBV7-2,TRBJ2-1,CASSSPTKGQGANGQFF,TGTGCCAGCAGCTCTCCGACAAAGGGACAGGGGGCAAATGGGCAGTTCTTC
.,.,TRBV6-5,TRBJ2-5,CASSYFREQTQYF,TGTGCCAGCAGTTACTTCCGGGAACAGACCCAGTACTTC